Below, 20 T cell receptor beta chains from the same sample are listed, as sequenced in a study of CD8+ T cells in alopecia areata. RNA extraction and reverse transcription yielded cDNA as sequencing template. The repertoire was sequenced with immunoSEQ multiplex PCR; TCRdb's copy has only in-frame clones and lacks some. Of around 200,000 clones in the sample, 63% were seen once. The input for sequencing was CD4+ T cells sorted from blood, taken at week 0. The receptor set was obtained from a human donor with alopecia areata.

This clone was seen more than once but under ten times. This sequence joins TRBV15 and TRBJ2-3; 9 positions match TRBD2. Germline loops: CDR1 LNHNV, CDR2 YYDKDF (reference sequence). Trimming removed 2 bases from V and 2 bases from J; junction bases left unmatched: 17. The CDR3 spans 20 residues. The DNA of the CDR3 is TGTGCCACCAGCAGACCTCGGGGCTCGAATAGCGGGGGTATCACAGATACGCAGTATTTT. Translated: CATSRPRGSNSGGITDTQYF.

The chain is built from TRBV5-1 and TRBJ1-5; D uncertain. The CDR3 length is 13 residues. The germline V gene has CDR1 SGHRS and CDR2 YFSETQ. Trimming shortened V by 4 bases and J by 0 bases, and 5 bases separated the two germline ends. As DNA, the CDR3 is TGCGCCAGCAGCCCTGATAGCAATCAGCCCCAGCATTTT. The encoded protein is CASSPDSNQPQHF.

The J gene is TRBJ2-7, the V gene TRBV20-1, with D perhaps matching TRBD1 (5 bases). The germline V gene has CDR1 DFQATT and CDR2 SNEGSKA (reference sequence). This CDR3 spans 11 amino acids. V lost 6 bases and J 4 bases, leaving 10 bases between the germline ends. CDR3 nucleotide sequence: TGCAGTGCCCCCAGGGTGTACGAGCAGTACTTC. Residues: CSAPRVYEQYF.

This chain links TRBV5-1 with TRBJ2-3; tentative D call: TRBD2 (6 bases). V gave up 1 base and J gave up 2 bases, with 11 bases separating them. CDR1 is SGHRS and CDR2 is YFSETQ in the germline V gene. This CDR3 has 15 residues. This chain's CDR3 is CASSLRGTHTDTQYF. In nucleotides, the CDR3 is TGCGCCAGCAGCTTGCGGGGGACTCACACAGATACGCAGTATTTT. Using reference TRBV5-1 and TRBJ2-3 for the parts outside the CDR3, the full variable domain is KAGVTQTPRYLIKTRGQQVTLSCSPISGHRSVSWYQQTPGQGLQFLFEYFSETQRNKGNFPGRFSGRQFSNSRSEMNVSTLELGDSALYLCASSLRGTHTDTQYFGPGTRLTVL.

The chain uses TRBV25-1 and TRBJ1-6; weak D call: TRBD1 (5 bases). Germline values: CDR1 MGHDK, CDR2 SYGVNS. V was pared by 7 bases and J by 8 bases, with 9 bases between. The CDR3 totals 12 residues. CDR3 sequence reads: CASIQGDSPLHF. CDR3 DNA sequence: TGTGCCAGCATCCAAGGGGATTCACCCCTCCACTTT.

The chain combines TRBV4-3 with TRBJ1-4; D may be TRBD1 (5 bases). This CDR3 is 16 amino acids long. V lost 0 bases to trimming and J lost 8 bases, with 16 bases between them. Germline V lookup: CDR1 LGHNA, CDR2 YSLEER. The CDR3 sequence: CASSQDLGPRPEKLFF. The CDR3 DNA follows: TGCGCCAGCAGCCAAGACCTGGGGCCCCGCCCGGAAAAACTGTTTTTT.

V is TRBV30 and J is TRBJ1-2, with D maybe TRBD1 (5 bases). This CDR3 comprises 12 residues. Germline CDR1 reads GTSNPN; CDR2 reads SVGIG (reference sequence). The V end was cut by 1 base, the J end by 8 bases, with 11 bases between. The CDR3 DNA reads TGTGCCTGGAGTGGGGCAGGGAAGGGCTACACCTTC. It codes for CAWSGAGKGYTF. The full variable domain, with the rest looked up from reference TRBV30 and TRBJ1-2, is SQTIHQWPATLVQPVGSPLSLECTVEGTSNPNLYWYRQAAGRGLQLLFYSVGIGQISSEVPQNLSASRPQDRQFILSSKKLLLSDSGFYLCAWSGAGKGYTFGSGTRLTVV.

V usage is TRBV7-8 and J usage is TRBJ1-6; TRBD1 matches 7 bases. With 1 base clipped from V and 7 bases from J, the junction kept 1 base outside the gene matches. Germline-derived CDR1 and CDR2 are SGHVS and FQNEAQ. The CDR3 length is 14 residues. The CDR3 loop is CASSLGDRNSPLHF. The CDR3 bases are TGTGCCAGCAGCTTAGGGGACAGAAATTCACCCCTCCACTTT.

The CDR3 region has the DNA TGTGCCAGCAGCTTAGGTGGACAGGGGATAGGACAGCCCCAGCATTTT. Protein product: CASSLGGQGIGQPQHF. The V gene is TRBV13, the J gene TRBJ1-5; 9 nucleotides match TRBD1. The CDR3 contains 16 residues. The germline V gene has CDR1 PRHDT and CDR2 FYEKMQ (reference sequence). V lost 0 bases to trimming and J lost 7 bases; unmatched junction nucleotides: 7.

This clone appeared a few times. The V and J genes are TRBV4-3 and TRBJ2-3, with D perhaps matching TRBD1 (5 bases). This CDR3 is built from 13 residues. Germline V gives CDR1 LGHNA, CDR2 YSLEER. The germline V and J ends were trimmed by 0 bases and 7 bases, with 8 bases remaining between them. The chain's CDR3 is CASSQEDTYTQYF. The CDR3 coding sequence is TGCGCCAGCAGCCAAGAGGACACCTATACGCAGTATTTT.

The V and J genes are TRBV11-3 and TRBJ2-1; weak D call: TRBD1 (6 bases). This CDR3 has 15 amino acids. V lost 6 bases and J 8 bases, leaving 20 bases between the germline ends. Germline CDR1 is SGHNT and CDR2 is YENEEA. The CDR3 loop is CASSFRGARFDEQFF. DNA of the CDR3: TGTGCCAGCAGTTTCAGGGGTGCCCGATTTGATGAGCAGTTCTTC.

V and J are TRBV9 and TRBJ1-6, with D perhaps TRBD1 (6 bases). V lost 0 bases, J lost 7 bases, and 8 bases lay in between. The length of the CDR3 is 14 residues. Germline V gene data show CDR1 as SGDLS and CDR2 as YYNGEE. The CDR3 DNA reads TGTGCCAGCAGCGTAGGGGACACCAATTCACCCCTCCACTTT. Translation gives CASSVGDTNSPLHF.

This chain uses TRBV25-1 with TRBJ1-2, with D hard to call. V was shortened by 1 base and J by 11 bases, with 11 bases between the two germline ends. The CDR3 runs 12 residues. Germline assignment: CDR1 MGHDK and CDR2 SYGVNS. CDR3 in amino acids: CASSEFGRFYTF. The CDR3 nucleotides are TGTGCCAGCAGTGAATTTGGCAGATTTTACACCTTC.

This sequence joins TRBV21-1 and TRBJ2-1; TRBD1 is the table's D call and was not checked against the DNA. TRBV21-1 is given as a pseudogene. The CDR3 is made up of 12 amino acids. The CDR3 loop reads CASSKALGPQFF. CDR3 in DNA: TGTGCCAGCAGCAAAGCGCTGGGGCCCCAGTTCTTC.

In nucleotides, the CDR3 is TGCAGCGTGGATCCCGGGGGGAACACTGAAGCTTTCTTT. Translating gives CSVDPGGNTEAFF. The gene calls are TRBV29-1 and TRBJ1-1; D perhaps matches TRBD1 (5 bases). Germline values: CDR1 SQVTM, CDR2 ANQGSEA. The CDR3 length is 13 residues. The V end was cut by 6 bases, the J end by 1 base, with 12 bases between.

This clone was counted between two and nine times. This chain connects TRBV29-1 to TRBJ2-1; 9 bases are a match to TRBD1. There are 15 residues in the CDR3. V dropped 4 bases and J dropped 8; count of bases not matched to a gene: 12. Germline CDR1 and CDR2: SQVTM and ANQGSEA. This CDR3 is CSVGGDRVFRDEQFF. CDR3 sequence (DNA): TGCAGCGTTGGGGGGGACAGGGTGTTTCGGGATGAGCAGTTCTTC.

This clone has only one observation. The chain employs TRBV7-3 and TRBJ2-3; 8 bases fit TRBD1. From germline, CDR1 is SGHTA and CDR2 FQGTGA. The CDR3 has 16 residues. V was pared by 5 bases and J by 4 bases, with 11 bases of the junction left unmatched. CDR3 region: CASSQQGGIMADTQYF. The CDR3 nucleotides are TGTGCCAGCAGCCAACAGGGGGGTATCATGGCAGATACGCAGTATTTT.

The chain combines TRBV7-2 with TRBJ2-7; no clear D. V lost 2 bases, J lost 4 bases, and 12 bases lay in between. The CDR3 runs to 14 residues. Looked up from germline, CDR1 is SGHTA and CDR2 is FQGNSA. The CDR3 region is CASSLRFTNYEQYF. Written as DNA, the CDR3 is TGTGCCAGCAGCTTAAGATTCACCAATTACGAGCAGTACTTC.

CDR3 amino acids: CASSYDYNSPLHF. The DNA for the CDR3 is TGTGCCAGCAGCTACGATTATAATTCACCCCTCCACTTT. The chain couples TRBV7-3 to TRBJ1-6; D unclear. The CDR3 is made up of 13 amino acids. Germline V gene data show CDR1 as SGHTA and CDR2 as FQGTGA. With 4 bases removed from V and 4 bases from J, the gap between germline ends came to 5 bases.

This clone was counted many times. The chain recombines TRBV6-9 with TRBJ2-3; D is undetermined. The CDR3 is 10 amino acids. Deletions cut 8 bases from V and 1 base from J, with 1 base between. CDR1 is MNHGY, CDR2 SVAAGI, per germline. This CDR3 is CASRTDTQYF. CDR3 DNA: TGTGCCAGCCGCACAGATACGCAGTATTTT.